This paragraph covers one T cell receptor (beta chain) sequence. From the RT-PCR reads, TCRdb called clonotypes with MiXCR, one entry per CDR3 protein. Of 550,000 to 800,000 distinct CDR3 sequences detected, more than 15% appear once; the ten largest clones hold 9.5% to 13%. The CDR3 contains 14 residues. Trimming stripped 9 bases from V and 1 base from J, with 12 bases between. This sample was included in a study of response to subunit inactivated influenza vaccine. The clonotype comes from a man between 50 and 59 years old who received an inactivated influenza vaccine. V usage is TRBV12-3 or TRBV12-4 and J usage is TRBJ2-2; weak D call: TRBD1 (5 bases). Sample: PBMCs from blood, taken less than 13 days after vaccination. The CDR3 spells CASRGRENTGELFF. Here the CDR3 DNA reads TGTGCCAGTCGAGGCAGGGAGAACACCGGGGAGCTGTTTTTT.